The 2 T cell receptor beta chains presented below share a single source sample, sequenced in a study of cytomegalovirus exposure and HLA in healthy donors. In the PCR, 60 Vbeta and 13 Jbeta primers were used. TCRdb keeps only in-frame clones here, not all; method: immunoSEQ multiplex PCR. The sample records approximately 180,000 clones, about four fifths being singletons. The material sequenced was PBMCs. These receptors were taken from a woman aged 18-35 years in good health and CMV-seronegative.

Only one count was recorded for this clone. The V and J genes are TRBV19 and TRBJ1-2; D is undetermined. Germline-derived CDR1 and CDR2 are LNHDA and SQIVND (reference sequence). The CDR3 extends over 15 amino acids. V was shortened by 3 bases and J by 7 bases, with 18 bases between the two germline ends. CDR3 sequence reads: CASSMGGGIAGGYTF. The CDR3 nucleotides are TGTGCCAGTAGTATGGGCGGCGGGATCGCGGGTGGCTACACCTTC. Supplemented by reference TRBV19 and TRBJ1-2, the full variable domain reads DGGITQSPKYLFRKEGQNVTLSCEQNLNHDAMYWYRQDPGQGLRLIYYSQIVNDFQKGDIAEGYSVSREKKESFPLTVTSAQKNPTAFYLCASSMGGGIAGGYTFGSGTRLTVV.

The V and J genes are TRBV30 and TRBJ2-2; TRBD1 is a possible D gene (5 bases). The germline V gene encodes CDR1 GTSNPN and CDR2 SVGIG (reference sequence). Trimming shortened V by 5 bases and J by 6 bases, and 16 bases separated the two germline ends. The CDR3 is 14 amino acids. CDR3 loop: CAWQTVFIPGELFF. The CDR3 DNA follows: TGTGCCTGGCAGACAGTATTTATCCCCGGGGAGCTGTTTTTT.